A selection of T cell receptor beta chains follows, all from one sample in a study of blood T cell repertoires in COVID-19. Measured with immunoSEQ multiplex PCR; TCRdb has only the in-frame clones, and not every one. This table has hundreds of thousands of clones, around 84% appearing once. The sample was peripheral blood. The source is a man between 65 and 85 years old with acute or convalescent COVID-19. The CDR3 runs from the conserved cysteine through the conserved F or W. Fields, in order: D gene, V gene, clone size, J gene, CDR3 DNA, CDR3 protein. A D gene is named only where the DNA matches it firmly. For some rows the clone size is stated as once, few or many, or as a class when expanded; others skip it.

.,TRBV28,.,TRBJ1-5,TGTGCCAGCGGGGGGGGCATCGGATCAGCCCAGCATTTT,CASGGGIGSAQHF
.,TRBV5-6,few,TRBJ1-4,TGTGCCAGCAGCTTGCGGGACACAGGGATTAATGAAAAACTGTTTTTT,CASSLRDTGINEKLFF
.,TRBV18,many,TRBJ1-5,TGTGCCAGCGCACAACAGGGATTACGGAATCAGCCCCAGCATTTT,CASAQQGLRNQPQHF
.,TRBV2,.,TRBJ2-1,TGTGCCAGCAGTGAAGCTCCCCTCGCTAGGGGGACTAACAATGAGCAGTTCTTC,CASSEAPLARGTNNEQFF
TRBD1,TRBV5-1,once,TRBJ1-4,TGCGCCAGCAGCTCGGGGACAGGGTACGGGGAAAAACTGTTTTTT,CASSSGTGYGEKLFF
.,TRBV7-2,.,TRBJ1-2,TGTGCCAGCAGCTTAATGGGGGCTGTTGGCTACACCTTC,CASSLMGAVGYTF
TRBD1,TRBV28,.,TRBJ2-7,TGTGCCAGCAGTCCGAATAACAGGGGTTACGAGCAGTACTTC,CASSPNNRGYEQYF
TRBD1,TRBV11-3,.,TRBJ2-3,TGTGCCAGCAGTTCCGGGACAGGGAGCGGAGATACGCAGTATTTT,CASSSGTGSGDTQYF
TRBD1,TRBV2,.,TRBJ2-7,TGTGCCAGCAGGGATACAGGGGGCGGTTCCTACGAGCAGTACTTC,CASRDTGGGSYEQYF
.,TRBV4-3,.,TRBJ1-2,TGCGCCAGCAGCCAAGAACCACCACTCACCTATGGCTACACCTTC,CASSQEPPLTYGYTF
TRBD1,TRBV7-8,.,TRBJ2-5,TGTGCCAGCCGAATACAGGGGGCCGAGACCCAGTACTTC,CASRIQGAETQYF
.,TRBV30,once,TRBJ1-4,TGTGCCTGGAGTATCGACAGCTTGAAACTGTTTTTT,CAWSIDSLKLFF
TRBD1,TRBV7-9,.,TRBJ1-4,TGTGCCAGCAGCATAACAGGGGGTAATGAAAAACTGTTTTTT,CASSITGGNEKLFF
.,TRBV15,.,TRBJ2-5,TGTGCCACCAGCAGAGATGCGGGCCAAGAGACCCAGTACTTC,CATSRDAGQETQYF
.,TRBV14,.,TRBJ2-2,TGTGCCAGCAGCCAAGATATCACCGGGACTGGGTTGTCCGGGGAGCTGTTTTTT,CASSQDITGTGLSGELFF
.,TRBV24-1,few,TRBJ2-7,TGTGCCACCAGTGATTACACCCAGGGGCAGCAGTACTTC,CATSDYTQGQQYF
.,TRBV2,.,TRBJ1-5,TGTGCCAGCAAGGTGGCTCCACGAGGGAATCAGCCCCAGCATTTT,CASKVAPRGNQPQHF
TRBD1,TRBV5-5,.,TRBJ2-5,TGTGCCAGCGGACTCTTGGGGACAGCACAAGAGACCCAGTACTTC,CASGLLGTAQETQYF
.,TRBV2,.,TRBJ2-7,TGTGCCAGCAGTGACGACTCCCCCCAATCCTTC,CASSDDSPQSF
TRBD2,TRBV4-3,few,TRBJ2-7,TGCGCCAGCAGCCAAGAAGCGCGAGCGGGAGGCCGGTGGGAGCAGTACTTC,CASSQEARAGGRWEQYF
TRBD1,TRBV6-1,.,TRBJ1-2,TGTGCCAGCAGTGAAGCGGCCCAGGGACAGGGGGTTGGATATGGCTACACCTTC,CASSEAAQGQGVGYGYTF
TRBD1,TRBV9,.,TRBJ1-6,TGTGCCAGCAGCGTAACAGGGGACCCACCCCTCCACTTT,CASSVTGDPPLHF
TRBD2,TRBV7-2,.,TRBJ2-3,TGTGCCAGCAGCCAAAGCGGGAGCCCGAGTAATACGCAGTATTTT,CASSQSGSPSNTQYF
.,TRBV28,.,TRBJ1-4,TGTGCCAGCAGTACAGCCCCGCTTAATGAAAAACTGTTTTTT,CASSTAPLNEKLFF
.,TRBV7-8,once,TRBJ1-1,TGTGCCAGCAGCTTTTTGGCAGGGAGGGACACTGAAGCTTTCTTT,CASSFLAGRDTEAFF
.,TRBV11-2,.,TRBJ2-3,TGTGCCAGCAGCGAGGTACGGAGAGATACGCAGTATTTT,CASSEVRRDTQYF
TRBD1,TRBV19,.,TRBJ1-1,TGTGCCAGTAGTGGAGCCGGGACAGCGAACACTGAAGCTTTCTTT,CASSGAGTANTEAFF
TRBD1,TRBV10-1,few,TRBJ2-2,TGCGCCAGCAGCGGGACAGGGTCCACCGGGGAGCTGTTTTTT,CASSGTGSTGELFF
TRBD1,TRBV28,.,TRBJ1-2,TGTGCCAGCAGTACGACAGGGAGGCCTAACTATGGCTACACCTTC,CASSTTGRPNYGYTF
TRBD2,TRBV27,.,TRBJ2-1,TGTGCCAGCAGCACACTAGCGGGACAAAATGAGCAGTTCTTC,CASSTLAGQNEQFF
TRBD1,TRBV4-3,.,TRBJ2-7,TGCGCCAGCAGCCAAGATAGGGGTAGGGGGCGGTTCGAGCAGTACTTC,CASSQDRGRGRFEQYF
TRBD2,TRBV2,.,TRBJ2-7,TGTGCCAGCGGACGACTAGCGGGAGCGTCCGGGGGCGAGCAGTACTTC,CASGRLAGASGGEQYF
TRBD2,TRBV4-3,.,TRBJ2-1,TGCGCCAGCAGCCAAGATGTGGCGGGGGAATACAATGAGCAGTTCTTC,CASSQDVAGEYNEQFF
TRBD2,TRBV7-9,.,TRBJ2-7,TGTGCCAGCAGCCCGGGACTAGCGGGATCCTACGAGCAGTACTTC,CASSPGLAGSYEQYF